This T cell receptor (beta chain) was captured by sequencing in a study of blood T cell repertoires in COVID-19. Study-wide background: Acute and convalescent COVID-19 specimens originated in the United States, Italy and Spain.

Original processing methods: Amplifying reference gene primers gave estimates of nucleated cell counts. Only in-frame clones appear in the TCRdb table, and some are missing; sequencing was by immunoSEQ multiplex PCR. V, J and clone size derive from that table, while D and trimming were established from the DNA sequence. The sample holds around 250,000 clones; roughly 88% are singletons and the top ten take approximately 2%. The source of this sequence is a woman in her forties or fifties who had recovered from COVID-19. Sequenced material: PBMCs or T cells enriched from blood (not recorded which).

The CDR3 DNA sequence: TGTGCCAGCAGCCTAAGCTCCTACAATGAGCAGTTCTTC. Its protein product is CASSLSSYNEQFF. The rearrangement uses TRBV27 and TRBJ2-1, with D unresolved. Germline CDR1 is MNHEY and CDR2 is SMNVEV (reference sequence). V lost 6 bases, J lost 0 bases, and 6 bases lay in between. This CDR3 has 13 amino acids.